This T cell receptor beta chain was documented in a study of T cells in Graves' hyperthyroidism and ophthalmopathy. This clonotype was picked up one time. The CDR3 totals 13 residues. Germline V lookup: CDR1 KGHSH, CDR2 LQKENI. V dropped 4 bases and J dropped 3 bases, with 9 bases sitting between them. Stable Graves' hyperthyroidism denoted no ophthalmopathy progression over 18 months. Amplified TCR beta CDR3 regions derived from RNA transcripts. HTBI primers were the set used in a first-round RT-PCR of the TCR CDR3. TCRdb called the multiplex PCR reads again in MiXCR, with one record for every CDR3 protein. This table has 500,000 to 600,000 distinct CDR3 sequences, around 42% appearing once.

This receptor was identified in a woman aged 18-30 years with Graves' hyperthyroidism. This chain uses TRBV18 with TRBJ2-5; D not certain. The specimen sequenced was peripheral blood or thyroid tissue (not recorded which). Here the CDR3 DNA reads TGTGCCAGCTCACACGACCGAAAAGAGACCCAGTACTTC. Its protein product is CASSHDRKETQYF.